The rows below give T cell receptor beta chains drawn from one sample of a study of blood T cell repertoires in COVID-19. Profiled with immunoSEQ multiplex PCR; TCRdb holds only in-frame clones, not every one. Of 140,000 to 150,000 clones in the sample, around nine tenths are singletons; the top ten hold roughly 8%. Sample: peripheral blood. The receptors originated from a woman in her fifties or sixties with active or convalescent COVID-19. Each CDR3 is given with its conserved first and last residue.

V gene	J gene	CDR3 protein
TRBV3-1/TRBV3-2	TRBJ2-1	CASSPGQGVGGEQFF
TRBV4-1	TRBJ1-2	CASSQAGTANYGYTF
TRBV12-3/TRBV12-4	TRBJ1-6	CASRRGRGPLHF
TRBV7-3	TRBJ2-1	CASSPGLAGHEQFF
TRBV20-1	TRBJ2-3	CSASDGLAASGTQYF
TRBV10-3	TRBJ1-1	CAISAGQGPEAFF
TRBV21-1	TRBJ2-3	CASSKEGLAGGDTQYF
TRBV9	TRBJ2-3	CASSVEAGRTDTQYF
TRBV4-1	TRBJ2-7	CASSHNRGPSYEQYF
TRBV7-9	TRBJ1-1	CASSLDRDATEAFF
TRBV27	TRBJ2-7	CASSWAASYEQYF
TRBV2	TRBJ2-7	CASSVNGRSLEQYF
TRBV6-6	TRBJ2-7	CASSPGGGASAYEQYF
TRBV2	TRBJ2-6	CASNRQKHDVSGANVLTF
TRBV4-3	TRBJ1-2	CASSQVQGDNYGYTF
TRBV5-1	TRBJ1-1	CASNTGMNTEAFF
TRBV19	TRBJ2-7	CASSTTGYSYEQYF
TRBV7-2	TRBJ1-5	CASSPGTGYSNQPQHF
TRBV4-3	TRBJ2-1	CASSQYNGVNEQFF
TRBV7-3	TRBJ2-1	CASSLRAPSLHNEQFF
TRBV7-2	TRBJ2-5	CASSPRTGEGTQYF
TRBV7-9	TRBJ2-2	CASSPAVGAYTGELFF
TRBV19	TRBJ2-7	CASSPGLGPYEQYF
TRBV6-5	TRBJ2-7	CASSKQGGYEQYF
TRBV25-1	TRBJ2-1	CASAGQPIPHEQFF
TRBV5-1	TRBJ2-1	CASSFRQGNNEQFF
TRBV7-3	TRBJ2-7	CASSASGGYEQYF
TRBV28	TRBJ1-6	CASSFSGHYNSPLHF
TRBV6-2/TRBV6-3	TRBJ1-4	CASSQQGAAANEKLFF
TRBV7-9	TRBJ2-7	CASSSDRSSYEQYF
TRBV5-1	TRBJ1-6	CASSLTDSNSPLHF
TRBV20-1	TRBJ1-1	CSARDLLEAFF
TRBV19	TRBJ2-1	CASSPRLPWPYNEQFF
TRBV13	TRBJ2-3	CASSSRRDSPTDTQYF
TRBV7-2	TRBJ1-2	CASRPSGGAPQRGYTF
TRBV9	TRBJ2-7	CASSVGSGNYEQYF
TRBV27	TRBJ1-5	CASSLMGGEPQHF
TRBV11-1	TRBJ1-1	CASSLEGGMNTEAFF
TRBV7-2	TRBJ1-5	CASSPLSGGNQPQHF
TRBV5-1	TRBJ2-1	CASSPQLLAGGGEQFF
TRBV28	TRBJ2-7	CASSFLMNWDNTPYEQYF
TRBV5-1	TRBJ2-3	CASSSGQSTDTQYF
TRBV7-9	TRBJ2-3	CASSLNAGVKDTQYF
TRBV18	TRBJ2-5	CASSPRQLQETQYF
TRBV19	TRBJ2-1	CASSMAGGAYNEQFF
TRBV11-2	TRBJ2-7	CASQNPQYEQYF
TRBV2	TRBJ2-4	CASSPGLADIQYF
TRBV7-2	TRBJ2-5	CASSPSGSLQETQYF
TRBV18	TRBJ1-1	CASSPFQENTEAFF
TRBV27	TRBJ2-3	CASREADTQYF
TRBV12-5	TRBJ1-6	CASGLGQGWGNSPLHF
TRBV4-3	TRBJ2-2	CASSQEVGGGTGELFF
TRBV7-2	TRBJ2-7	CASSYTGEAYEQYF
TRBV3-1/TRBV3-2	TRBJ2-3	CASSRSGSADTQYF